This paragraph covers one TCR beta chain sequence. Produced via immunoSEQ multiplex PCR; TCRdb's table is partial and in-frame only. Among a few hundred thousand clones listed, around nine tenths were seen once. The record originates from a study of blood T cell repertoires in COVID-19. The V gene lost 5 bases and the J gene lost 4 bases, with 14 bases spanning the gap. Germline CDR1 reads LNHDA; CDR2 reads SQIVND (reference sequence). The CDR3 is 14 amino acids. Material for sequencing was peripheral blood. The TCR sequence derives from a human donor in a cohort sampled during active COVID-19. The gene calls are TRBV19 and TRBJ1-1; perhaps TRBD1 as D (5 bases). Written as DNA, the CDR3 is TGTGCCAGTAGTTACGGGGGTGAGGGCACTGAAGCTTTCTTT. Translation gives CASSYGGEGTEAFF.